These T cell receptor beta chains were read from a single sample in a study of identical twins. TCRdb redid the calling of the 5' RACE reads with MiXCR, one entry per CDR3 protein. The sample lists roughly 540,000 distinct CDR3 sequences; less than 25% were seen once. Another study also made use of these data, one on T cells expressing NK-cell markers.

The sample comprised CD4+ T cells sorted from blood. The receptors stem from a woman aged 18 to 35 in good health. The CDR3 runs from the conserved cysteine through the conserved F or W. Fields, in order: J gene, V gene, clone size, D gene, CDR3 DNA, CDR3 protein. D genes are given only for firm matches. Only part of the rows carry a size: once, few, many, or a class if the clone is expanded.

TRBJ1-1,TRBV7-2,few,TRBD1,TGTGCCAGCAGTCGCCGACAGGGAGTGCACACTGAAGCTTTCTTT,CASSRRQGVHTEAFF
TRBJ2-1,TRBV6-1,few,TRBD2,TGTGCCAGCAGTAATAGCGGGAGGGGGACGGATGAGCAGTTCTTC,CASSNSGRGTDEQFF
TRBJ2-6,TRBV5-6,few,.,TGTGCCAGCAACACCGCCGGGACCTCTGGGGCCAACGTCCTGACTTTC,CASNTAGTSGANVLTF
TRBJ1-5,TRBV20-1,many,.,TGCAGTGCTAGACTTAGCAATCAGCCCCAGCATTTT,CSARLSNQPQHF
TRBJ1-5,TRBV10-1,.,.,TGCGCCGGCTCGAGCAGGGCCAATCAGCCCCAGCATTTT,CAGSSRANQPQHF
TRBJ1-1,TRBV5-6,few,.,TGTGCCAGCAGCTTGGCCCCAGGTCAGAACACTGAAGCTTTCTTT,CASSLAPGQNTEAFF
TRBJ1-4,TRBV6-6,medium-sized,TRBD1,TGTGCCAGCAGTCGCCCCGGACAGGGGCGGAATGAAAAACTGTTTTTT,CASSRPGQGRNEKLFF
TRBJ2-3,TRBV10-2,once,.,TGCGCCAGCAGTGCCGGGGTGGGGGCAGATACGCAGTATTTT,CASSAGVGADTQYF
TRBJ2-3,TRBV14,.,.,TGTGCCAGCAGCCATATGCCAGATACGCAGTATTTT,CASSHMPDTQYF
TRBJ1-2,TRBV9,.,.,TGTGCCAGCACCAGGGCAGAGCAGGGAAAAGGCTACACCTTC,CASTRAEQGKGYTF
TRBJ2-5,TRBV20-1,few,TRBD2,TGCAGTGCGTCGCGGGAGGTCCGAGAGACCCAGTACTTC,CSASREVRETQYF
TRBJ1-1,TRBV15,.,.,TGTGCCACCAGGACCATGTCCGAAGCTTTCTTT,CATRTMSEAFF
TRBJ1-1,TRBV20-1,.,.,TGCAGTGCTAGAGATGCGGGCGGCATGAACACTGAAGCTTTCTTT,CSARDAGGMNTEAFF
TRBJ2-2,TRBV5-1,.,.,TGCGCCAGCAGCTTGACCACTGGGGGGAACACCGGGGAGCTGTTTTTT,CASSLTTGGNTGELFF
TRBJ2-5,TRBV29-1,few,TRBD1,TGCAGCGTTCTCTTTGCGGGACAGGGTTGGGAGACCCAGTACTTC,CSVLFAGQGWETQYF
TRBJ1-5,TRBV19,.,.,TGTGCCAGTAGCTTTCAGGGCGGCAGCAATCAGCCCCAGCATTTT,CASSFQGGSNQPQHF
TRBJ2-7,TRBV6-5,.,.,TGTGCCAGCAGTGCCGGACGAGAAGAGCAGTACTTC,CASSAGREEQYF
TRBJ2-1,TRBV3-1,.,.,TGTGCCAGCAGCCTCTCACTAGCCCATGAGCAGTTCTTC,CASSLSLAHEQFF
TRBJ2-4,TRBV6-1,many,.,TGTGCCAGCACCCGATCTGGACTAGCCAAAAACATTCAGTACTTC,CASTRSGLAKNIQYF
TRBJ2-7,TRBV7-2,.,TRBD2,TGTGCCAGCAGCTTAGCGAGGAGCGGGAGTGGCGAGCAGTACTTC,CASSLARSGSGEQYF
TRBJ2-7,TRBV18,few,.,TGTGCCAGCTCACGGGACCAGATTTCGTACGAGCAGTACTTC,CASSRDQISYEQYF
TRBJ1-5,TRBV2,.,.,TGTGCCAGCAGTGGGACAGTTCATAGCAATCAGCCCCAGCATTTT,CASSGTVHSNQPQHF
TRBJ2-1,TRBV20-1,.,.,TGCAGTGCCATTCTAGCACCTAATGAGCAGTTCTTC,CSAILAPNEQFF
TRBJ2-7,TRBV10-3,.,.,TGTGCCGCAGCCGCCCAGGGCTCCCTCGAGCAGTACTTC,CAAAAQGSLEQYF
TRBJ2-1,TRBV20-1,.,TRBD2,TGCAGTGCTGGGGGGACTAGCGGGAGGAGCGATGAGCAGTTCTTC,CSAGGTSGRSDEQFF
TRBJ2-1,TRBV15,few,.,TGTGCCACCAGCAGAGATCGAGTAGCGTCCTACAATGAGCAGTTCTTC,CATSRDRVASYNEQFF
TRBJ2-4,TRBV20-1,few,.,TGCAGTGCTGTCAGTCTAGCGCCTCTAGCCAAAAACATTCAGTACTTC,CSAVSLAPLAKNIQYF
TRBJ1-3,TRBV20-1,.,.,TGCAGTGCTAGAGTGGGGGCAGGGCTTAACTCTGGAAACACCATATATTTT,CSARVGAGLNSGNTIYF
TRBJ2-2,TRBV5-1,.,TRBD1,TGCGCCAGCAGCAACAGGGGCGGAACCGGGGAGCTGTTTTTT,CASSNRGGTGELFF
TRBJ2-7,TRBV4-3,few,.,TGCGCCAGCAGCCAACAAGGACCGCCGTGGAGCTCCTACGAGCAGTACTTC,CASSQQGPPWSSYEQYF
TRBJ2-3,TRBV20-1,few,.,TGCAGTGCCGTATGGGCCCGAGTGGGAGATACGCAGTATTTT,CSAVWARVGDTQYF
TRBJ1-1,TRBV12-3/TRBV12-4,once,.,TGTGCCAGCAGTCCGGGACTCGGGACGACTGAAGCTTTCTTT,CASSPGLGTTEAFF
TRBJ1-1,TRBV12-3/TRBV12-4,.,.,TGTGCCAGCAGCCTACTACAGGACACTGAAGCTTTCTTT,CASSLLQDTEAFF
TRBJ1-3,TRBV20-1,many,.,TGCAGTGCTCGGGCCTCTGGAAACACCATATATTTT,CSARASGNTIYF
TRBJ2-2,TRBV7-2,.,.,TGTGCCAGCAGCCCTTGGGGAGTGCACACCGGGGAGCTGTTTTTT,CASSPWGVHTGELFF
TRBJ1-1,TRBV6-2/TRBV6-3,few,.,TGTGCCAGCAGTCAAACTCGTCAGGGCACTGAAGCTTTCTTT,CASSQTRQGTEAFF
TRBJ1-2,TRBV20-1,.,.,TGCAGTGCTAGAGATCTGGCGGATGGCTACACCTTC,CSARDLADGYTF
TRBJ1-1,TRBV6-2/TRBV6-3,few,.,TGTGCCAGCAGTGGGAGGGTGAGGGATGAAGCTTTCTTT,CASSGRVRDEAFF
TRBJ1-1,TRBV7-8,.,.,TGTGCCAGCAGCCCCGAGACTCGCACTGAAGCTTTCTTT,CASSPETRTEAFF
TRBJ1-1,TRBV6-5,.,TRBD1,TGTGCCAGCAGTTACTGGGACAGGGTGAGGACTGAAGCCTTCTTT,CASSYWDRVRTEAFF
TRBJ2-1,TRBV4-2,.,.,TGTGCCAGCAGCCAACACCGGCTCGAGAGTAGTTTAGTTCATGAGCAGTTCTTC,CASSQHRLESSLVHEQFF
TRBJ2-7,TRBV29-1,few,.,TGCAGCGTCCGCAGGGGGGGCTACGAGCAGTACTTC,CSVRRGGYEQYF
TRBJ1-5,TRBV12-3/TRBV12-4,few,.,TGTGCCAGCAGTTTAGCGGCAGGGTATCAGCCCCAGCATTTT,CASSLAAGYQPQHF
TRBJ2-7,TRBV6-5,few,.,TGTGCCAGCAGTTACTCGGGGACGGAACCCTACGAGCAGTACTTC,CASSYSGTEPYEQYF
TRBJ2-7,TRBV6-1,many,.,TGTGCCAGCAGTAAAACCCAGGGGACCTCCTACGAGCAGTACTTC,CASSKTQGTSYEQYF
TRBJ2-1,TRBV6-1,many,TRBD1,TGTGCCAGCAGATCGGACAGGGGATACAATGAGCAGTTCTTC,CASRSDRGYNEQFF
TRBJ1-1,TRBV5-1,many,.,TGCGCCAGCAGCACCGGGAAACTTGAAGCTTTCTTT,CASSTGKLEAFF
TRBJ2-6,TRBV12-5,few,.,TGTGCTAGTGGTTTACGCCATTCAGGGGCCAACGTCCTGACTTTC,CASGLRHSGANVLTF
TRBJ2-3,TRBV12-3/TRBV12-4,few,.,TGTGCCAGCATTAAAAGGCTCGACCTCTTAAATACGCAGTATTTT,CASIKRLDLLNTQYF
TRBJ1-2,TRBV5-1,many,TRBD1,TGCGCCAGCAGCGTAGACAGGGTCGAGGGCTACACCTTC,CASSVDRVEGYTF
TRBJ1-1,TRBV5-1,many,TRBD1,TGCGCCAGCAGCTTGAAGTCAGGGGGCAACACTGAAGCTTTCTTT,CASSLKSGGNTEAFF
TRBJ2-7,TRBV3-1,few,TRBD1,TGTGCCAGCAGCCAAAGACAGGGGAGGAACGAGCAGTACTTC,CASSQRQGRNEQYF
TRBJ2-3,TRBV7-2,few,TRBD2,TGTGCCAGCAGCTTAGCGGGAGGGAATACGCAGTATTTT,CASSLAGGNTQYF
TRBJ2-1,TRBV2,.,TRBD2,TGTGCCAGCAGTGAAGGAACCCACCGTCGGGGGGGCCGTAATGAGCAGTTCTTC,CASSEGTHRRGGRNEQFF
TRBJ2-3,TRBV7-2,.,TRBD2,TGTGCCAGCAGCTTTCGGGGGGGGGTCACAGATACGCAGTATTTT,CASSFRGGVTDTQYF
TRBJ1-5,TRBV27,few,.,TGTGCCAGCAGTTTATCCACTGCTTATAGCAATCAGCCCCAGCATTTT,CASSLSTAYSNQPQHF
TRBJ1-4,TRBV10-3,.,.,TGTGCCATCAGGGACCGGGGACGGAATGAAGAACTGTTTTTT,CAIRDRGRNEELFF
TRBJ2-1,TRBV9,few,.,TGTGCCAGCAGCGGTGGGGCAGGGAGCTACAATGAGCAGTTCTTC,CASSGGAGSYNEQFF
TRBJ2-1,TRBV20-1,.,.,TGCAGTGCTAGGTCTGGCGCTCGCTCCTACAATGAGCAGTTCTTC,CSARSGARSYNEQFF
TRBJ2-3,TRBV11-2,few,TRBD2,TGTGCCAGCAGCTTTAGCGGGCGGAGGGTAGATACGCAGTATTTT,CASSFSGRRVDTQYF